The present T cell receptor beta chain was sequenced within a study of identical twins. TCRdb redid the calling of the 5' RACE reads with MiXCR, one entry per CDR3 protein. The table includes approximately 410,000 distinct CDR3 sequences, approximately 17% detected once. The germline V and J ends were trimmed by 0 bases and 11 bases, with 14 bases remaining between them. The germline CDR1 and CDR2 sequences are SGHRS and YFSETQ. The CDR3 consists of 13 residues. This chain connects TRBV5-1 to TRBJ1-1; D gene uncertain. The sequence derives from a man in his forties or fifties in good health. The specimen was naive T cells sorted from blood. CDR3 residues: CASSLVAAEGAFF. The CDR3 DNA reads TGCGCCAGCAGCTTGGTGGCAGCAGAAGGGGCTTTCTTT.